A selection of T cell receptor beta chains follows, all from one sample in a study of OX40 agonist ivuxolimab in advanced cancers. This table comes from immunoSEQ multiplex PCR, and its TCRdb copy is limited to in-frame clones, with some not included. The data contain about 64,000 clones, roughly 87% of them singletons. The source material was CD4+ or CD8+ T cells sorted from blood, sampled in a trial of the OX40 agonist ivuxolimab. These receptors all stem from an adult with an advanced solid tumor such as melanoma, head and neck, liver or kidney cancer. Each CDR3 is given with its conserved first and last residue. The D gene is left open where the match is weak. Expanded clones get a size class; other rows say once, few or many, or leave the size out.

>TRBJ1-6|TRBV7-8|TRBD1|.
CASSSRDRASPLHF
TGTGCCAGCAGCTCCCGGGACAGGGCTTCACCCCTCCACTTT
>TRBJ2-1|TRBV11-2|.|few
CASSAGQNNEQFF
TGTGCCAGCAGCGCCGGACAGAACAATGAGCAGTTCTTC
>TRBJ2-7|TRBV7-2|.|.
CASSPPGLAGVYEQYF
TGTGCCAGCAGCCCGCCGGGACTGGCTGGAGTCTACGAGCAGTACTTC
>TRBJ2-1|TRBV29-1|.|once
CSVNSYNEQFF
TGCAGCGTTAACAGCTACAATGAGCAGTTCTTC
>TRBJ1-5|TRBV18|.|.
CASSPPDRHGNQPQHF
TGTGCCAGCTCACCACCTGACAGGCATGGCAATCAGCCCCAGCATTTT
>TRBJ2-5|TRBV9|TRBD1|.
CASSEGAQETQYF
TGTGCCAGCAGCGAGGGGGCACAAGAGACCCAGTACTTC
>TRBJ2-5|TRBV5-4|TRBD1|.
CASSTEPGQGFETQYF
TGTGCCAGCAGCACGGAGCCGGGACAGGGTTTTGAGACCCAGTACTTC
>TRBJ1-4|TRBV18|.|.
CASSPQKVLTNEKLFF
TGTGCCAGCTCACCACAGAAGGTCTTAACAAATGAAAAACTGTTTTTT
>TRBJ2-6|TRBV9|.|.
CASSVLGRWVSGANVLTF
TGTGCCAGCAGCGTGTTAGGACGGTGGGTCTCTGGGGCCAACGTCCTGACTTTC
>TRBJ2-1|TRBV7-2|.|.
CASSLESDQFF
TGTGCCAGCAGCTTAGAGTCGGACCAGTTCTTC
>TRBJ1-2|TRBV2|.|many
CASSEFSYGYTF
TGTGCCAGCAGTGAATTCAGCTATGGCTACACCTTC
>TRBJ1-4|TRBV11-2|.|once
CASSYSAPGVEKLFF
TGTGCCAGCAGCTACTCGGCGCCGGGAGTCGAAAAACTGTTTTTT
>TRBJ1-2|TRBV7-2|.|.
CASSSQGEVLYGYTF
TGTGCCAGCAGCTCACAAGGGGAGGTCCTCTATGGCTACACCTTC
>TRBJ1-5|TRBV7-8|TRBD1|.
CASSFRDRDQPQHF
TGTGCCAGCAGCTTCCGAGACAGGGACCAGCCCCAGCATTTT